This T cell receptor beta chain emerged from a study of blood T cell repertoires in COVID-19. In the study overall: Sites across the United States, Italy and Spain contributed samples from acute and convalescent COVID-19. From T cells, B-cell-depleted T cells, or PBMCs came the material, which was cDNA or gDNA.

In the source study's methods: For nucleated cells, counts were estimated from reference gene primer amplification. Sequencing was performed with immunoSEQ multiplex PCR; in TCRdb, only in-frame clones are kept and a portion is missing. V, J and clone size are taken as reported in that table, and D and trimming were inferred from the DNA itself. The sample holds around 250,000 clones, approximately 82% seen once. V was pared by 3 bases and J by 5 bases, with 8 bases between. The CDR3 runs 12 residues. CDR1 is SGDLS and CDR2 is YYNGEE in the germline V gene. Sample: peripheral blood. This clonotype originated in a man aged 40-49 years with active or convalescent COVID-19. The V and J genes are TRBV9 and TRBJ1-2, with D maybe TRBD1 (6 bases). CDR3 nucleotide sequence: TGTGCCAGCAGCGGACAGGATTATGGCTACACCTTC. The encoded protein is CASSGQDYGYTF.